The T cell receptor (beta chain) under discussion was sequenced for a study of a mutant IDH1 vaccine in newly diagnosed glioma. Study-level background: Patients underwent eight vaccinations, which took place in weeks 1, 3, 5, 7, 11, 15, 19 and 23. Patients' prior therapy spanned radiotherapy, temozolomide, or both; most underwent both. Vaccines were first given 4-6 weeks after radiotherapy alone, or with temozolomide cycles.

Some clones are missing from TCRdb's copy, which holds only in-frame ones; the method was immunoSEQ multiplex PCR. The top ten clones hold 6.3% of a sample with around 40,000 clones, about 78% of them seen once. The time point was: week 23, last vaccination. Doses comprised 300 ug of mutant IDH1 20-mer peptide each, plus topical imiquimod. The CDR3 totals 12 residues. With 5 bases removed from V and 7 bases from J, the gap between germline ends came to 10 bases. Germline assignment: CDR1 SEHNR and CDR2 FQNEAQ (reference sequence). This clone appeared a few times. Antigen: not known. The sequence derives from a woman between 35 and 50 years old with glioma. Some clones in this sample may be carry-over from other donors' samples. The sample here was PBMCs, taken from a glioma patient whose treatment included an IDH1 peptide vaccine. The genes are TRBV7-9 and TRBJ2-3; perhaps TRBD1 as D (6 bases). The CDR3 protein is CASSVDRYTQYF. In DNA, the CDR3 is TGTGCCAGCAGCGTCGACAGGTATACGCAGTATTTT. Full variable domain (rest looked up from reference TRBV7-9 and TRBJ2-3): DTGVSQNPRHKITKRGQNVTFRCDPISEHNRLYWYRQTLGQGPEFLTYFQNEAQLEKSRLLSDRFSAERPKGSFSTLEIQRTEQGDSAMYLCASSVDRYTQYFGPGTRLTVL.